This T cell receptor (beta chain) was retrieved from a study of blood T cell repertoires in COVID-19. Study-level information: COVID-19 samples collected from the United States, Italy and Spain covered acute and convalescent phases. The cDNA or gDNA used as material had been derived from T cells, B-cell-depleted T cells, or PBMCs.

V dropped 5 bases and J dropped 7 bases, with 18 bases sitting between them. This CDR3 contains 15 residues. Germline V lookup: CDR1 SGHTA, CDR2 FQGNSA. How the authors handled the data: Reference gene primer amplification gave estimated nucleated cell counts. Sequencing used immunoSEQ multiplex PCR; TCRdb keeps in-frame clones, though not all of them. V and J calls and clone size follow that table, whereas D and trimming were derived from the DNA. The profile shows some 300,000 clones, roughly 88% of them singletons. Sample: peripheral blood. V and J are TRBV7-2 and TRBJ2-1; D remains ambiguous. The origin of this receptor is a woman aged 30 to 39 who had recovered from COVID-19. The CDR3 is CASSPLRNSGNEQFF. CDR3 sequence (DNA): TGTGCCAGCAGCCCCCTACGAAACAGTGGAAATGAGCAGTTCTTC.